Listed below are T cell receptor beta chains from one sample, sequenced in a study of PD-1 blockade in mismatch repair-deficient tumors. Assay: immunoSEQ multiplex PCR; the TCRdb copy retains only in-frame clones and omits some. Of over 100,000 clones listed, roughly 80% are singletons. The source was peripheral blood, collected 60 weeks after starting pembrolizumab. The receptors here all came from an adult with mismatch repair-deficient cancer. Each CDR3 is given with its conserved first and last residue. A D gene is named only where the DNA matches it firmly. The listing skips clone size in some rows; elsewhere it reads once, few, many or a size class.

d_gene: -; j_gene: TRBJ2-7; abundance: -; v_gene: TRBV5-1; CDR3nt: TGCGCCAGCAGCTTGGGGGGCTACGAGCAGTACTTC; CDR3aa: CASSLGGYEQYF
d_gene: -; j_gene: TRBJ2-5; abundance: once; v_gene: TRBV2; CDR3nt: TGTGCCAGCAGTTTGGGGGGCTGGGAGACCCAGTACTTC; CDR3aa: CASSLGGWETQYF
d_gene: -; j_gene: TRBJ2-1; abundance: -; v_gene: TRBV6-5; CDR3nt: TGTGCCAGCAGTGAACGGGATGAGCAGTTCTTC; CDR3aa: CASSERDEQFF
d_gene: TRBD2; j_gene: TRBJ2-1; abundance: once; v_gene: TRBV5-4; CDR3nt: TGTGCCAGCAACTTACCGGGACTAGTGTCCTACAATGAGCAGTTCTTC; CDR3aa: CASNLPGLVSYNEQFF
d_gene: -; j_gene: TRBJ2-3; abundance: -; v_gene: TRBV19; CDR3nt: TGTGCCAGTAGTATAGACAGAATCACAGATACGCAGTATTTT; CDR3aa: CASSIDRITDTQYF
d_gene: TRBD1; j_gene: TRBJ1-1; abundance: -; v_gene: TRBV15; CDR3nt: TGTGCCACCAGCAGAAGACAGGGTAACACTGAAGCTTTCTTT; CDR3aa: CATSRRQGNTEAFF
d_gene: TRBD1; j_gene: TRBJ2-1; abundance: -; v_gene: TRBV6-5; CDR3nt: TGTGCCAGCAGGTACCAAGGACAGGGCTACAATGAGCAGTTCTTC; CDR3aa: CASRYQGQGYNEQFF
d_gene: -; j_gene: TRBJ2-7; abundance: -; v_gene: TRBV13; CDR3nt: TGTGCCAGCAGCTTCGGGCAGGGAGGAGGGGAGCAGTACTTC; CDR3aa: CASSFGQGGGEQYF
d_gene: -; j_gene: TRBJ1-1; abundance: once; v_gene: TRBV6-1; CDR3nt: TGTGCCAGCAGTAGAGCTAATGAAGCTTTCTTT; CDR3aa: CASSRANEAFF
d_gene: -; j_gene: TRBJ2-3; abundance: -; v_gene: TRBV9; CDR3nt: TGTGCCAGCAGGGGGGGATCTATCACAGATACGCAGTATTTT; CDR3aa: CASRGGSITDTQYF
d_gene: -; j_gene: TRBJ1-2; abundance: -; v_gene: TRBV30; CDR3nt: TGTGCCTGGAGTGTAGGGCAGGGTGGCTACACCTTC; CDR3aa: CAWSVGQGGYTF
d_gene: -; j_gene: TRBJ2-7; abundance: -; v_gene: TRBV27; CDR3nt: TGTGCCAGCAGTCCAGGGCCCCGTCAGTACGAGCAGTACTTC; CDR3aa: CASSPGPRQYEQYF
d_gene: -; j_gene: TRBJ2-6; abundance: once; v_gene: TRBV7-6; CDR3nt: TGTGCCAGCAGCTGGGTTAGCACCAACTCTGGGGCCAACGTCCTGACTTTC; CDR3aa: CASSWVSTNSGANVLTF
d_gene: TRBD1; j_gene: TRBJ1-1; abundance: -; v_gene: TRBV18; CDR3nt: TGTGCCAGCTCACAGGGGGACAGTGTGAACACTGAAGCTTTCTTT; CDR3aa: CASSQGDSVNTEAFF
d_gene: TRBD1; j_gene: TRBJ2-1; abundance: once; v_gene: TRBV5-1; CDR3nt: TGCGCCAGCTTAGGGAACAGGGGTCTGAGGGAGTCCCACAATGAGCAGTTCTTC; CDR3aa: CASLGNRGLRESHNEQFF
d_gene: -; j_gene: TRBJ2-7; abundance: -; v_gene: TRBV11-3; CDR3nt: TGTGCCAGCGGATCCGGGGATTCCTACGAGCAGTACTTC; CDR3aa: CASGSGDSYEQYF
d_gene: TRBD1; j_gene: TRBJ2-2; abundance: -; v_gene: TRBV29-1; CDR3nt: TGCAGCACGCTAGGGACAGGGTGGGCCGGGGAGCTGTTTTTT; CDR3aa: CSTLGTGWAGELFF
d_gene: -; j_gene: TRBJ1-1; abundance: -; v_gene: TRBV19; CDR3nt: TGTGCCAGTAGCAGGGGCCTACGAGCCGCTAGGGACACTGAAGCTTTCTTT; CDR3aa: CASSRGLRAARDTEAFF
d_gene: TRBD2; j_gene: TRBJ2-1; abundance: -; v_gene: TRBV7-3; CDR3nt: TGTGCCAGCAGCTCGACCGGGACTAGAAATGAGCAGTTCTTC; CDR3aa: CASSSTGTRNEQFF
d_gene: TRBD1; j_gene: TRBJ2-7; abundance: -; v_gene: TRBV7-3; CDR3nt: TGTGCCAGCAGCTTAAATGGGGGACAGTTATACGAGCAGTACTTC; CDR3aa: CASSLNGGQLYEQYF
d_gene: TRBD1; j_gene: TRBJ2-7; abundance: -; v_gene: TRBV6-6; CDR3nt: TGTGCCAGCAGTTACCCCAGGGGACAGACCTACGAGCAGTACTTC; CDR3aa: CASSYPRGQTYEQYF
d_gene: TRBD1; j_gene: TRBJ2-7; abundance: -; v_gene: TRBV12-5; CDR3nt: TGTGCTAGTGGTTCGGGACAGGGAAGCTCCTACGAGCAGTACTTC; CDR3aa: CASGSGQGSSYEQYF
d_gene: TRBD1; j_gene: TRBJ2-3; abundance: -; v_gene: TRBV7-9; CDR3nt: TGTGCCAGCAGTTTAAACAGGGGTAGCACAGATACGCAGTATTTT; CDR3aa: CASSLNRGSTDTQYF
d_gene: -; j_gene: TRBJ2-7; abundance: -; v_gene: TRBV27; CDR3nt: TGTGCCAGCAGCCCTGCACCGACCTACGAGCAGTACTTC; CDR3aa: CASSPAPTYEQYF
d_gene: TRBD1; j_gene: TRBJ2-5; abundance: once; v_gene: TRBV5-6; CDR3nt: TGTGCCAGCAGACCACAGGACAGGGACCAAGAGACCCAGTACTTC; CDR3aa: CASRPQDRDQETQYF
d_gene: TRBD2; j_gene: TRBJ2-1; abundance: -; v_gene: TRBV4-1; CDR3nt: TGCGCCAGCAGCCAAGTCACTAGCGGGAGCAACAATGAGCAGTTCTTC; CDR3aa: CASSQVTSGSNNEQFF
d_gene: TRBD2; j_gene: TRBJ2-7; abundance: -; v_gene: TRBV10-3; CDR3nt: TGTGCCATCAGTGAGTCGTGGCGGGAGGGCACCTACGAGCAGTACTTC; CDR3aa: CAISESWREGTYEQYF
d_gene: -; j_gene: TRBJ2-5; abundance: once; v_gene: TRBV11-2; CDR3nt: TGTGCCAGCAGCTTAGGGGACAAGGGAGGTAGCGAGACCCAGTACTTC; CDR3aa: CASSLGDKGGSETQYF
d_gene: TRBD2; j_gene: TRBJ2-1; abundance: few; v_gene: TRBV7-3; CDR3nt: TGTGCCAGCAGCATAACTCTAGCGGGAGTAGCCAATGAGCAGTTCTTC; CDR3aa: CASSITLAGVANEQFF
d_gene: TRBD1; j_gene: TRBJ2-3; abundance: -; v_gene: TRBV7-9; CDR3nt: TGTGCCAGTCGACCTTGGACAGGGGGCACAGATACGCAGTATTTT; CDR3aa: CASRPWTGGTDTQYF
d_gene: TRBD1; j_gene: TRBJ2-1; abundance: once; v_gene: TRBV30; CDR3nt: TGTGCCTGGAGTGTAGACAGGGGTGGCTATGAGCAGTTCTTC; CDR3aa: CAWSVDRGGYEQFF
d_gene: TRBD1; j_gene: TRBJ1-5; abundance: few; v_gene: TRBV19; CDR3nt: TGTGCCAGTAGTATAGGACAGGGGCAACAGCCCCAGCATTTT; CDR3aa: CASSIGQGQQPQHF
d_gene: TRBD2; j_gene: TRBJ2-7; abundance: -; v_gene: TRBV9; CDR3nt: TGTGCCAGCAGCCCCTCTAGCGGCCGCTCCTACGAGCAGTACTTC; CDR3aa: CASSPSSGRSYEQYF
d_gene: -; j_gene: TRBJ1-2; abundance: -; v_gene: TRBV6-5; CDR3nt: TGTGCCAGCACCACCGGGGGGTATGGCTACACCTTC; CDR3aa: CASTTGGYGYTF
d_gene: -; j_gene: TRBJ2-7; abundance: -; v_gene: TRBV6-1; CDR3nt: TGTGCCAGCAGCCCTACCCCAGGGCTCAACGAGCAGTACTTC; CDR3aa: CASSPTPGLNEQYF
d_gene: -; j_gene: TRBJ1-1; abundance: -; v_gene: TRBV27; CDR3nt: TGTGCCAGCTGGAGGGGGACTGAAGCTTTCTTT; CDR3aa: CASWRGTEAFF
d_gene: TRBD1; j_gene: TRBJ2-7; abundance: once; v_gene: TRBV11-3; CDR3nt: TGTGCCAGCCGGGACAGGGTTTCCTACGAGCAGTACTTC; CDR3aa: CASRDRVSYEQYF
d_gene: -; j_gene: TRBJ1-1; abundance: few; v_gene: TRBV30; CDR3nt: TGTGCCTGGATGCACGAGGTCAGAGGAGCTTTCTTT; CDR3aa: CAWMHEVRGAFF
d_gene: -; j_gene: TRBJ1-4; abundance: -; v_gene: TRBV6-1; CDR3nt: TGTGCCAGCAGTGAATTCGTATCGGCGGCTAATGAAAAACTGTTTTTT; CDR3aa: CASSEFVSAANEKLFF
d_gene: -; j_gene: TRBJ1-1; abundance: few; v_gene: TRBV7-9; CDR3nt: TGTGCCAGCAGCCCCGGGGGCCAACGCAGGGTCTACACTGAAGCTTTCTTT; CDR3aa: CASSPGGQRRVYTEAFF
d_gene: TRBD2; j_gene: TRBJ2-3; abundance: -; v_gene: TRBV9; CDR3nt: TGTGCCAGCAGCGAGTCCGGGACTAGCGGCACAGATACGCAGTATTTT; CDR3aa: CASSESGTSGTDTQYF
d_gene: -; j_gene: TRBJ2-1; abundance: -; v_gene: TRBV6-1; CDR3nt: TGTGCCAGCAGTGAAGAGACACTACGTGGGGATGAGCAGTTCTTC; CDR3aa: CASSEETLRGDEQFF
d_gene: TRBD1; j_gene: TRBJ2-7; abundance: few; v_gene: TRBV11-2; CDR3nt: TGTGCCAGCAGCTTAGTACTCGGGACAGGGGGCGGGCAGTACTTC; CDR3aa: CASSLVLGTGGGQYF
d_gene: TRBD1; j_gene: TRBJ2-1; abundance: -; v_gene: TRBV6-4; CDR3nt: TGTGCCAGCAGTGCTGACAGGGGCACCTACAATGAGCAGTTCTTC; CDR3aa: CASSADRGTYNEQFF